These T cell receptor beta chains were read from a single sample in a study of blood T cell repertoires in COVID-19. This table comes from immunoSEQ multiplex PCR, and its TCRdb copy is limited to in-frame clones, with some not included. The table includes some 500,000 clones, roughly 90% detected once. Sequencing used PBMCs or T cells enriched from blood (not recorded which). The receptors were gathered from a woman in her 40s who had recovered from COVID-19. Each CDR3 is given with its conserved first and last residue. The D gene is left open where the match is weak. The size entry is marked missing in some rows and otherwise reads once, few, many or a size class.

TRBV7-2,TRBJ1-1,.,TRBD1,15,TGTGCCAGCAGCTCCTCGGGACAGAGGAACACTGAAGCTTTCTTT,CASSSSGQRNTEAFF
TRBV30,TRBJ2-7,.,.,13,TGTGCCTGGATGCGGGACGTAGCGAGGGAGCAGTACTTC,CAWMRDVAREQYF
TRBV19,TRBJ2-7,.,TRBD1,15,TGTGCAAGTGGGTTCCGGGACAGGGGGAACTACGAGCAGTACTTC,CASGFRDRGNYEQYF
TRBV5-1,TRBJ1-1,.,.,14,TGCGCCAGCAGCTTGGAGACAGGTGATACTGAAGCTTTCTTT,CASSLETGDTEAFF
TRBV24-1,TRBJ2-7,.,.,15,TGTGCCACCAGTGATTCCGGCCAGGCCTCCTACGAGCAGTACTTC,CATSDSGQASYEQYF
TRBV19,TRBJ1-1,few,.,10,TGTGCCTCGGGGAACACTGAAGCTTTCTTT,CASGNTEAFF
TRBV27,TRBJ1-2,.,TRBD1,19,TGTGCCAGCAGTCATCTCCAACAGGGGCGAGTAGGAGCTAACTATGGCTACACCTTC,CASSHLQQGRVGANYGYTF
TRBV7-7,TRBJ2-2,.,TRBD2,15,TGTGCTAGCAGCCAAAGCGGGAGGAACACCGGGGAGCTGTTTTTT,CASSQSGRNTGELFF
TRBV30,TRBJ2-7,.,.,13,TGTGCCTCCGACAGCAAAAGCTCCTACGAGCAGTACTTC,CASDSKSSYEQYF
TRBV29-1,TRBJ1-2,.,.,16,TGCAGCGTTGAAGCCCCGGGGTGGGCACCCAACTATGGCTACACCTTC,CSVEAPGWAPNYGYTF
TRBV12-3/TRBV12-4,TRBJ1-6,once,.,12,TGTGCCAGCAGCATTCAGTCTTCACCCCTCCACTTT,CASSIQSSPLHF
TRBV3-1/TRBV3-2,TRBJ1-2,.,.,14,TGTGCCAGCAGCCCACTCGGAGGGAGTTATGGCTACACCTTC,CASSPLGGSYGYTF
TRBV2,TRBJ1-1,.,.,15,TGTGCCAGCAGAGTTCAGTCCCTTCCGAACACTGAAGCTTTCTTT,CASRVQSLPNTEAFF
TRBV13,TRBJ1-1,.,TRBD1,14,TGTGCCAGCAGCTTTCAAGGGGGCTTTACTGAAGCTTTCTTT,CASSFQGGFTEAFF
TRBV7-9,TRBJ1-3,once,TRBD1,17,TGTGCCAGCAGCTATTCCTTGGGGGACAGGGCTGGAAACACCATATATTTT,CASSYSLGDRAGNTIYF
TRBV19,TRBJ1-1,.,.,13,TGTGCCAGTAGTATAGGGGGAGGATGGGAAGCTTTCTTT,CASSIGGGWEAFF
TRBV10-2,TRBJ1-5,.,.,12,TGCGCCAGCAGTATACTCAATCAGCCCCAGCATTTT,CASSILNQPQHF
TRBV27,TRBJ2-7,.,TRBD1,15,TGTGCCAGCAGTTTAGTGGGACAGTTAAAGTACGAGCAGTACTTC,CASSLVGQLKYEQYF
TRBV9,TRBJ1-3,.,TRBD1,15,TGTGCCAGCAGTCGCGGACAGGGTGGAAGAAACACCATATATTTT,CASSRGQGGRNTIYF
TRBV7-2,TRBJ1-2,.,.,14,TGTGCCAGCAGCTCCGGTACGCCTAACTATGGCTACACCTTC,CASSSGTPNYGYTF
TRBV4-3,TRBJ2-1,.,TRBD2,18,TGCGCCAGCAGCCAAGATCCTGGGGGCGGGAGGAGAGACAATGAGCAGTTCTTC,CASSQDPGGGRRDNEQFF
TRBV20-1,TRBJ2-7,once,.,13,TGCAGTGCTAGTGGGGAGGGGGACGGCGAGCAGTACTTC,CSASGEGDGEQYF
TRBV11-3,TRBJ2-2,.,TRBD1,18,TGTGCCAGCAGCCATAAGTCCCTAAGGGACAGGAACACCGGGGAGCTGTTTTTT,CASSHKSLRDRNTGELFF
TRBV4-3,TRBJ2-3,.,.,13,TGCGCCAGCAGCCAAGACTCCGGAGATACGCAGTATTTT,CASSQDSGDTQYF
TRBV9,TRBJ2-7,.,.,13,TGTGCCAGCAGCGTAAGGCCGGGGTACGAGCAGTACTTC,CASSVRPGYEQYF
TRBV4-3,TRBJ2-2,.,TRBD2,15,TGCGCCAGCAGCTTAGCGGGAGCGAACACCGGGGAGCTGTTTTTT,CASSLAGANTGELFF
TRBV4-3,TRBJ2-7,.,TRBD2,17,TGCGCCAGCAGCCAAGATATAGGACTAGCGGGTTCGGCCGAGCAGTACTTC,CASSQDIGLAGSAEQYF
TRBV5-1,TRBJ1-1,.,.,18,TGCGCCAGCAGTCCCCTACAGGGAGAGAAGAGCCAGAACACTGAAGCTTTCTTT,CASSPLQGEKSQNTEAFF
TRBV30,TRBJ1-1,.,.,12,TGTGCCTGGATGCGGTGGAACACTGAAGCTTTCTTT,CAWMRWNTEAFF
TRBV28,TRBJ2-1,.,TRBD2,16,TGTGCCAGCAGTTTAGGACTAGCGGGTCGAGACAATGAGCAGTTCTTC,CASSLGLAGRDNEQFF
TRBV4-3,TRBJ1-2,.,.,15,TGCGCCAGCAGCCAAGAAGTTTCCAGGGATTATGGCTACACCTTC,CASSQEVSRDYGYTF
TRBV5-8,TRBJ1-2,.,TRBD1,14,TGTGCCAGCAGCTTGGAGGGGGCTGGCTATGGCTACACCTTC,CASSLEGAGYGYTF
TRBV3-1/TRBV3-2,TRBJ1-3,.,.,16,TGTGCCAGCAGCCATTTCGAGGCTCGGGATGGAAACACCATATATTTT,CASSHFEARDGNTIYF
TRBV6-6,TRBJ1-2,.,.,14,TGTGCCAGCAGCCCTAGAACAGGTGGCTATGGCTACACCTTC,CASSPRTGGYGYTF
TRBV27,TRBJ2-2,.,TRBD2,16,TGTGCCAGCAACCAGATTAGCGGGACGAACACCGGGGAGCTGTTTTTT,CASNQISGTNTGELFF
TRBV7-8,TRBJ2-7,few,TRBD1,16,TGTGCCAGCAGCGCCCCCGGGACAGGGGGCTTAGGCGAGCAGTACTTC,CASSAPGTGGLGEQYF
TRBV5-4,TRBJ2-2,.,.,16,TGTGCCAGCAGCTTTAACCCGGGAGTTCTTACCGGGGAGCTGTTTTTT,CASSFNPGVLTGELFF
TRBV6-1,TRBJ2-7,once,TRBD1,14,TGTGCCAGCAGTGAACCCGGGACAGGGTGGGAGCAGTACTTC,CASSEPGTGWEQYF
TRBV7-9,TRBJ2-3,.,TRBD2,16,TGTGCCAGCATCGGCGGGGGGGGAACTAGCACAGATACGCAGTATTTT,CASIGGGGTSTDTQYF
TRBV5-1,TRBJ1-4,.,.,14,TGCGCCAGCTCACCCGGCCAGCGCAATGAAAAACTGTTTTTT,CASSPGQRNEKLFF
TRBV28,TRBJ2-7,once,TRBD1,15,TGTGCCAGCAGTCTACCGGGACAGGGACTCTACGAGCAGTACTTC,CASSLPGQGLYEQYF
TRBV6-5,TRBJ1-5,.,.,15,TGTGCCAGCAGTCGGATCGGGGATGGAAATCAGCCCCAGCATTTT,CASSRIGDGNQPQHF
TRBV6-5,TRBJ1-5,.,.,15,TGTGCCAGCAGGGCATGGGTAGGGGAGGGTCAGCCCCAGCATTTT,CASRAWVGEGQPQHF
TRBV24-1,TRBJ2-7,.,TRBD1,16,TGTGCCACCAGTGATTTATGGGACAGGGTAACCTACGAGCAGTACTTC,CATSDLWDRVTYEQYF
TRBV14,TRBJ2-1,few,.,15,TGTGCCAGCAGCAAACAGGGACACTCCCAGACTGAGCAGTTCTTC,CASSKQGHSQTEQFF
TRBV15,TRBJ1-4,.,TRBD1,15,TGTGCCACCAACTCCGGGACAGGGATCCATGAAAAACTGTTTTTT,CATNSGTGIHEKLFF
TRBV11-3,TRBJ2-1,.,.,15,TGTGCCAGCAGCTTACGATCACAGGGCTACAATGAGCAGTTCTTC,CASSLRSQGYNEQFF
TRBV10-1,TRBJ2-1,.,TRBD2,16,TGCGCCAGCAGGAGTCCGACTAGCGGGAGTAGCTATGAGCAGTTCTTC,CASRSPTSGSSYEQFF
TRBV15,TRBJ2-3,.,.,16,TGTGCCACCAGCAGAGATGGAGGGGCTAGCACAGATACGCAGTATTTT,CATSRDGGASTDTQYF
TRBV5-5,TRBJ1-1,.,.,14,TGTGCCAGCAGCCATGACAGCCCGAACACTGAAGCTTTCTTT,CASSHDSPNTEAFF
TRBV6-1,TRBJ1-5,.,TRBD1,13,TGTGCCAGCAGTGAGACAGGGTCTCAGCCCCAGCATTTT,CASSETGSQPQHF
TRBV2,TRBJ1-2,.,TRBD1,13,TGTGCCAGCAAGCCTACAGGGGGCGGTGGCTACACCTTC,CASKPTGGGGYTF
TRBV19,TRBJ2-7,.,.,13,TGTGCCAGTACCCAGGGGGGAACCTACGAGCAGTACTTC,CASTQGGTYEQYF